The 7 T cell receptor beta chains listed next were all sequenced from one sample in a study of T cell responses to AZD1222 COVID-19 vaccine. Here immunoSEQ multiplex PCR was the method, and the copy in TCRdb shows in-frame clones only, minus some. This sample has 90,000 to 130,000 clones, with about nine tenths found just once. The sequenced sample was peripheral blood, obtained on day 0 of MenACWY control vaccination. The receptors were gathered from an adult in good health.

V gene TRBV10-1 combines with J gene TRBJ2-1; 10 bases align to TRBD2. V shed 4 bases and J 8 bases; nucleotides not matched to a gene: 11. The germline CDR1 and CDR2 sequences are WNHNN and SYGVQD (reference sequence). The CDR3 consists of 16 residues. CDR3 sequence: CASSAASGGRPHEQFF. CDR3 in DNA: TGCGCCAGCAGTGCGGCTAGCGGGGGCCGACCCCATGAGCAGTTCTTC.

The chain uses TRBV6-2 or TRBV6-3 and TRBJ1-5; D ambiguous. Trimming removed 1 base from V and 5 bases from J, with 9 bases in between. CDR1 is MNHEY and CDR2 is SVGEGT in the germline V gene. CDR3 size: 14 residues. The CDR3 loop is CASSYLAGDQPQHF. Written as DNA, the CDR3 is TGTGCCAGCAGTTACTTAGCCGGGGATCAGCCCCAGCATTTT.

V usage is TRBV27 and J usage is TRBJ1-4; unclear D gene. This CDR3 contains 15 residues. Trimming shortened V by 5 bases and J by 0 bases, and 10 bases separated the two germline ends. Germline lookup yields CDR1 MNHEY and CDR2 SMNVEV (reference sequence). The CDR3 bases are TGTGCCAGCAGTCGGGTGTTAGCAACTAATGAAAAACTGTTTTTT. Its translation: CASSRVLATNEKLFF.

The CDR3 reads CASSYHFQGAGGGDQPQHF. Here the CDR3 DNA reads TGTGCCAGCAGTTACCACTTTCAGGGAGCCGGTGGAGGGGATCAGCCCCAGCATTTT. The gene calls are TRBV6-7 and TRBJ1-5, with D tentatively TRBD1 (5 bases). TRBV6-7 is given ORF status, its function remaining uncertain. Trimming took 2 bases from V and 5 from J, leaving 25 bases between them. This CDR3 contains 19 residues.

The V and J genes are TRBV11-3 and TRBJ2-7; tentatively, D is TRBD2 (7 bases). Germline lookup yields CDR1 SGHNT and CDR2 YENEEA. With 2 bases removed from V and 2 bases from J, the gap between germline ends came to 22 bases. The length of the CDR3 is 18 residues. This CDR3 reads CASSLFGEGGQQTYEQYF. The CDR3 nucleotides read TGTGCCAGCAGCTTATTTGGGGAGGGGGGACAACAGACCTACGAGCAGTACTTC.

The chain employs TRBV28 and TRBJ1-2; the D is unclear. Germline assignment: CDR1 MDHEN and CDR2 SYDVKM. V lost 7 bases to trimming and J lost 2 bases, with 17 bases between them. The CDR3 sequence is 15 residues long. CDR3 nucleotides: TGTGCCAGCATGAACCGAGAGGGCTTCAACTATGGCTACACCTTC. Its protein product is CASMNREGFNYGYTF.

The CDR3 bases are TGCAGCGTTTTCGGACAGGGGGAGACCCAGTACTTC. Amino acids: CSVFGQGETQYF. The rearrangement uses TRBV29-1 and TRBJ2-5, with 9 bases matching TRBD1. J was trimmed by 5 bases and V by 5 bases; bases with no gene match: 3. Per the germline V gene, CDR1 is SQVTM and CDR2 is ANQGSEA. The CDR3 has 12 residues.